A selection of T cell receptor beta chains follows, all from one sample in a study of T-cell reconstitution after alpha-beta-depleted transplantation in children. TCRdb reprocessed the PCR reads via MiXCR and lists one record per CDR3 protein. Altogether 500,000 or so distinct CDR3 sequences are present, over 25% being singletons, with the ten largest covering around 2.3%. Here the sequenced sample was PBMCs from the stem cell graft donor, taken from the stem cell graft. The receptors originated from a human donor who donated a stem cell graft to a child with aplastic anemia. Both conserved end residues are part of each CDR3. A D gene is named only where the DNA matches it firmly. Clone size, where shown, is once, few, many, or a class for clones that have expanded.

d_call clone_size j_call v_call cdr3_aa cdr3_nt
TRBD1 . TRBJ2-5 TRBV20-1 CSARADRGFGETQYF TGCAGTGCTAGAGCCGACAGGGGGTTTGGGGAGACCCAGTACTTC
. few TRBJ1-2 TRBV7-2 CASSLAVGSGRAQGYTF TGTGCCAGCAGCTTAGCTGTTGGGTCAGGCAGGGCGCAAGGCTACACCTTC
. . TRBJ2-5 TRBV19 CASSPTDQETQYF TGTGCCAGTAGCCCCACGGACCAAGAGACCCAGTACTTC
TRBD1 few TRBJ1-2 TRBV20-1 CSASPGGGGGYTF TGCAGTGCTAGCCCTGGGGGAGGGGGCGGCTACACCTTC
TRBD2 . TRBJ2-3 TRBV5-1 CASSLRDYSPDTQYF TGCGCCAGCAGCCTCCGGGACTATTCCCCAGATACGCAGTATTTT
TRBD1 few TRBJ2-5 TRBV29-1 CSVKSGTGAGETQYF TGCAGCGTCAAATCCGGGACAGGGGCTGGAGAGACCCAGTACTTC
. . TRBJ1-6 TRBV7-8 CASSLAGRLAVGSLHF TGTGCCAGCAGCTTAGCGGGCAGGCTCGCAGTTGGATCCCTCCACTTT
. . TRBJ2-1 TRBV29-1 CSVEEEWNEQFF TGCAGCGTTGAAGAAGAGTGGAATGAGCAGTTCTTC
TRBD1 few TRBJ2-6 TRBV24-1 CATSDPSDRAGANVLTF TGTGCCACCAGTGATCCCTCGGACAGGGCTGGGGCCAACGTCCTGACTTTC
TRBD2 few TRBJ2-1 TRBV10-3 CAIRASGSGNEQFF TGTGCCATCAGAGCTAGCGGGAGCGGCAATGAGCAGTTCTTC
. . TRBJ2-3 TRBV5-1 CASSPRAQRSTDTQYF TGCGCCAGCAGTCCCAGGGCCCAGCGGAGCACAGATACGCAGTATTTT
. few TRBJ2-5 TRBV12-3/TRBV12-4 CASSFGQGERETQYF TGTGCCAGCAGTTTTGGCCAGGGAGAAAGGGAGACCCAGTACTTC
. . TRBJ2-3 TRBV29-1 CSAPTGARDTQYF TGCAGCGCTCCCACCGGGGCCAGGGATACGCAGTATTTT
. . TRBJ2-3 TRBV25-1 CASTGWRALSTDTQYF TGTGCCAGCACAGGGTGGAGGGCACTAAGCACAGATACGCAGTATTTT
. . TRBJ1-1 TRBV5-5 CASSPLGDEAFF TGTGCCAGCAGCCCACTGGGGGATGAAGCTTTCTTT
TRBD1 few TRBJ1-2 TRBV5-1 CASSQRTGGDYGYTF TGCGCCAGCAGCCAACGGACAGGGGGCGACTATGGCTACACCTTC
. few TRBJ2-5 TRBV6-5 CASSYFVTVGGETQYF TGTGCCAGCAGTTACTTTGTCACAGTGGGGGGAGAGACCCAGTACTTC
TRBD1 . TRBJ1-3 TRBV7-2 CASSLPTGSGNTIYF TGTGCCAGCAGCTTACCGACAGGGTCAGGAAACACCATATATTTT
TRBD1 few TRBJ2-4 TRBV20-1 CSARTRQGNIQYF TGCAGTGCTAGGACTCGACAGGGAAACATTCAGTACTTC
. . TRBJ1-1 TRBV18 CASSPLKENTEAFF TGTGCCAGCTCGCCTTTAAAAGAGAACACTGAAGCTTTCTTT
TRBD2 . TRBJ2-1 TRBV12-3/TRBV12-4 CASSPPAFAGGLDEQFF TGTGCCAGCAGTCCCCCCGCTTTCGCGGGAGGGTTAGATGAGCAGTTCTTC
TRBD2 few TRBJ2-1 TRBV7-2 CASSASGRGRNEQFF TGTGCCAGCAGCGCGAGCGGGAGGGGTAGGAATGAGCAGTTCTTC
. . TRBJ1-4 TRBV7-2 CASSFSRANEKLFF TGTGCCAGCAGCTTCAGCAGGGCAAATGAAAAACTGTTTTTT
. few TRBJ1-6 TRBV28 CASRKSTLAGSDSPLHF TGTGCCAGCAGGAAATCGACATTGGCGGGGTCGGATTCACCCCTCCACTTT